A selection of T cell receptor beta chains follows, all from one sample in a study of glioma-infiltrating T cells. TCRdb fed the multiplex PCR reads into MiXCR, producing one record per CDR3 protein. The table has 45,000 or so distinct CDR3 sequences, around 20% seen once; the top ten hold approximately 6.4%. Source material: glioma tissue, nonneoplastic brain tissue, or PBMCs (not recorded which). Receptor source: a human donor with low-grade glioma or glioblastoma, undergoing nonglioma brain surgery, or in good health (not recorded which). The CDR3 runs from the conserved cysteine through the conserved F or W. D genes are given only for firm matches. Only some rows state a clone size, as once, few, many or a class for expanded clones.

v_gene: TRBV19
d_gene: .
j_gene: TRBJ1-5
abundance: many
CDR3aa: CASSIILNSNQPQHF
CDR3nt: TGTGCCAGTAGTATTATACTGAATAGCAATCAGCCCCAGCATTTT

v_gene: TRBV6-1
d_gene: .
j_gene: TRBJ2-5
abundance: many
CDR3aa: CASTSQETQYF
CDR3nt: TGTGCCAGCACCTCCCAAGAGACCCAGTACTTC

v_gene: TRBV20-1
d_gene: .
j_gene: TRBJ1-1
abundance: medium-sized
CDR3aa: CSAAGSAEAFF
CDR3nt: TGCAGTGCTGCAGGGAGCGCTGAAGCTTTCTTT

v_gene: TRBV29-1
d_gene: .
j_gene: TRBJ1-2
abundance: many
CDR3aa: CSAEINYGYTF
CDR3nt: TGCAGCGCGGAGATAAACTATGGCTACACCTTC

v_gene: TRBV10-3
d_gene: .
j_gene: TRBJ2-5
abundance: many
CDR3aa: CAISERTETQYF
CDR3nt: TGTGCCATCAGTGAACGTACGGAGACCCAGTACTTC

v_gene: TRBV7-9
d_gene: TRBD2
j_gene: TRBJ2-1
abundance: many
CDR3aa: CASSLAGSGRGNEQFF
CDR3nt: TGTGCCAGCAGCTTAGCAGGTAGCGGGAGGGGCAATGAGCAGTTCTTC

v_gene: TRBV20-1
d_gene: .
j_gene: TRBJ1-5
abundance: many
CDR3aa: CSARGGGGPQHF
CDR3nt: TGCAGTGCTAGAGGGGGGGGAGGGCCCCAGCATTTT

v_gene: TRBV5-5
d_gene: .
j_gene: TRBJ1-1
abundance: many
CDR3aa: CASSLSAGMNTEAFF
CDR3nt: TGTGCCAGCAGCTTGTCTGCCGGAATGAACACTGAAGCTTTCTTT

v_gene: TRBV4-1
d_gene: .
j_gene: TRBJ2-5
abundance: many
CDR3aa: CASSQAKGETQYF
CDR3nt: TGCGCCAGCAGCCAAGCGAAGGGAGAGACCCAGTACTTC

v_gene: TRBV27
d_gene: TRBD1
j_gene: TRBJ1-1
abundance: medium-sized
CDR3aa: CASSGQGWTEAFF
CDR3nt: TGTGCCAGCAGTGGACAGGGGTGGACTGAAGCTTTCTTT

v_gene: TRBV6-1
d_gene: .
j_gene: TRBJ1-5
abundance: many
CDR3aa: CASRGGLVWDTMSNQPQHF
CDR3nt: TGTGCCAGCAGGGGGGGTTTGGTTTGGGATACAATGTCGAATCAGCCCCAGCATTTT

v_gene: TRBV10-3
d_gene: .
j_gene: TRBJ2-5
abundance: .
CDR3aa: CAISDPRNRAETQYF
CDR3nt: TGTGCCATCAGTGACCCCAGGAATCGAGCAGAGACCCAGTACTTC

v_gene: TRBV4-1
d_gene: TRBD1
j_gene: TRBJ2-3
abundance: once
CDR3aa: CASSRDPGQVLASTDTQYF
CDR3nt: TGCGCCAGCAGCCGAGATCCAGGACAGGTCTTAGCTAGCACAGATACGCAGTATTTT

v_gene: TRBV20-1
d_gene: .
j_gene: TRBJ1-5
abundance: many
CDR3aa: CSARGSNQPQHF
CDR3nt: TGCAGTGCTAGAGGAAGCAATCAGCCCCAGCATTTT

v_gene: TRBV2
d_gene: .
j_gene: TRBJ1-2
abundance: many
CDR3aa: CASSANRNGYTF
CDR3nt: TGTGCCAGCAGTGCGAACAGGAATGGCTACACCTTC

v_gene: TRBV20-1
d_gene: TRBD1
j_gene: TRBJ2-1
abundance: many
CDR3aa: CSAMRQGGGSYNEQFF
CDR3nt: TGCAGTGCTATGCGACAGGGGGGAGGATCCTACAATGAGCAGTTCTTC

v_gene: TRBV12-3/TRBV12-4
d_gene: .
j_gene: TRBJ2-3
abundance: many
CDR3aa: CATLGGWTDTQYF
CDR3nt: TGTGCCACCCTGGGAGGTTGGACAGATACGCAGTATTTT

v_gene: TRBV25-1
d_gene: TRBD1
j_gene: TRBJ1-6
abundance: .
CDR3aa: CVSHPDRSLPLHF
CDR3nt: TGTGTCAGCCACCCGGACAGGTCTTTACCCCTCCACTTT

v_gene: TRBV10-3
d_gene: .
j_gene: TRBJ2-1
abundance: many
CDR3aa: CAISRLGEQFF
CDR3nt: TGTGCCATCAGTCGGCTAGGGGAGCAGTTCTTC

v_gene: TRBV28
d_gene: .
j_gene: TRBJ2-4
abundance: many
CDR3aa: CASSLPSTGVRGAKNIQYF
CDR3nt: TGTGCCAGCAGTTTACCGAGTACAGGCGTGAGGGGGGCCAAAAACATTCAGTACTTC

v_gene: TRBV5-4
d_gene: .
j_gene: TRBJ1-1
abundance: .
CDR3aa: CSSSLAGGNTEAFF
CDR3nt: TGTTCCAGCAGCTTGGCCGGGGGGAACACTGAAGCTTTCTTT

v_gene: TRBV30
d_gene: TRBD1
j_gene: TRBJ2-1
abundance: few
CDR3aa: CAWSEDRDNEQFF
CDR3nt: TGTGCCTGGAGTGAAGACAGGGACAATGAGCAGTTCTTC

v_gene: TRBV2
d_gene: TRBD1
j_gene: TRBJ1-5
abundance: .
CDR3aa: CASWGGTGANQPQHF
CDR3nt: TGTGCCAGCTGGGGGGGGACAGGAGCCAATCAGCCCCAGCATTTT